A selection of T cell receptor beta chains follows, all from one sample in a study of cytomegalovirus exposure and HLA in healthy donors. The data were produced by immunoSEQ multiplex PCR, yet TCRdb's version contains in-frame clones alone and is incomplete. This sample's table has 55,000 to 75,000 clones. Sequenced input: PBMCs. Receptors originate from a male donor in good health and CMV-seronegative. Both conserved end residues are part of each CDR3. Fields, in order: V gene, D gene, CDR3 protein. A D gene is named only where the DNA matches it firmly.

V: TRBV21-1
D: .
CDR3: CASSKAAHGQGRYEQYF

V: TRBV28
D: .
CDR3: CASTSMGPNYGYTF

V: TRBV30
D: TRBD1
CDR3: CASRGDGTGKNEQFF

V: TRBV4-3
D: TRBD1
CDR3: CASSQRQGAAGELFF

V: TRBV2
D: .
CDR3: CATAAQQGSYGYTF

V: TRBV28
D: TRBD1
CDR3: CASNPNQGALTEAFF

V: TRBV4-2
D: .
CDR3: CASSQQQTSTDTQYF

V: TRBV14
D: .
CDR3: CASSQDRGNTEAFF

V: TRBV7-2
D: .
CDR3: CASSLSTGIADTQYF

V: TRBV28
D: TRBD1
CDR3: CASSSPGQGDTEAFF

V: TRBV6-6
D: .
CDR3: CASSQANYGYTF

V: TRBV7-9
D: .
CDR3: CASSSPGRGPDTQYF

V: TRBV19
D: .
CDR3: CASSSRGANTGELFF

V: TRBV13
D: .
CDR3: CASSFTRTEAFF

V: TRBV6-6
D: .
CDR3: CALGEGSNQPQHF

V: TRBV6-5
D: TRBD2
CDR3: CASCPRGAGANVLTF

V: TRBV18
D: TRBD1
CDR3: CASSPPGRGDYGYTF

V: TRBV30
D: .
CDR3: CAWRGPERTEAFF

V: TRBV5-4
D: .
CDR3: CASSLERGRETQYF

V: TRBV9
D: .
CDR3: CASSVGGGFWNSPLHF

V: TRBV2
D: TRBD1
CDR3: CASKTGTGSEKLFF

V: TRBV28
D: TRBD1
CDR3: CASYGTGDSPLHF

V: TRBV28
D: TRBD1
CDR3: CASRPKTGRYRGNQPQHF

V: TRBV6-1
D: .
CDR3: CASSEGGGGKGYTF

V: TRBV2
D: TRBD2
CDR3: CASSEGAGGPSTDTQYF

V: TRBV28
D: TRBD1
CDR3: CASSGQGFDEQYF

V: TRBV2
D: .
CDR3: CASSGRYSNQPQHF

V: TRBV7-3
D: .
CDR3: CASSLKRAASPGYEQYF

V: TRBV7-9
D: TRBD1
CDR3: CASSRTGVNDSPLHF

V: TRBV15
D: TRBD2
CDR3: CATSRDLAGGPNEQYF

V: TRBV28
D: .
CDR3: CASSESEGNTGELFF

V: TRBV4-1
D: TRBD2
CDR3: CASSLQPSGRASAYEQYF

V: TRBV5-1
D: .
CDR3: CASSLSAVKNGYTF

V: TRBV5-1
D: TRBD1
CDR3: CASSSRTGAGANVLTF

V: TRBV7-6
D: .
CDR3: CASSLSRRGTGELFF

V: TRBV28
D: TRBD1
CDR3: CASVDRESEETQYF

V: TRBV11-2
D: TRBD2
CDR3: CASSVGLAGSTDTQYF

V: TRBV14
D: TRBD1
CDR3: CASSYTGGDGYTF

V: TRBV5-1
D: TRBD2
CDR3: CASRLNRAGGSSYNEQFF

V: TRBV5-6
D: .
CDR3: CASSTTRTGELFF

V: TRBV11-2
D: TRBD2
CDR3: CASSPRLAWSTDTQYF